The TCR beta chain described here comes from a study of T cells in Graves' hyperthyroidism and ophthalmopathy. For the study at large: Peripheral blood was secured at the point of initial diagnosis, before any treatment. Overall study findings and caveats: A model built on 13 V-J features separated ophthalmopathy from stable hyperthyroidism.

Amplified TCR beta CDR3 regions came from RNA transcripts. Carried out on the TCR CDR3, a first-round RT-PCR used the HTBI primer set. TCRdb processed the multiplex PCR reads anew with MiXCR; each CDR3 protein has one entry. Altogether about 400,000 distinct CDR3 sequences are present, 14% to 15% being singletons, with the ten largest covering 32%. This clonotype was seen more than once but under ten times. What it recognizes is unknown. One junction end does not reproduce the germline sequence, and a read error may be involved. Across 18 months, stable Graves' hyperthyroidism was marked by no progression to ophthalmopathy. Diagnosing involved the use of clinical symptoms, serum thyroxine and TRAb, thyroid ultrasound and orbital computed tomography. CDR3 size: 16 residues. Germline V gene lookup returns CDR1 SQVTM and CDR2 ANQGSEA.

The sequenced material came from blood. The clonotype was recovered from a woman in her twenties or thirties with Graves' hyperthyroidism. The chain is built from TRBV29-1 and TRBJ2-5; 13 positions agree with TRBD2. As DNA, the CDR3 is TGCAGCGTTGAAAGTGCCCGAGGACTAGCGGGAGAGAACCAGTACTTC. Translation gives CSVESARGLAGENQYF.